What follows is one TCR beta chain and its context. In the authors' methods: Nucleated cell number was recorded as an estimate derived from reference gene primer amplification. The table came from immunoSEQ multiplex PCR; TCRdb's copy has only in-frame clones and leaves some out. D and trimming come from the DNA, and the V and J calls and clone size come from that table. Counted here are 150,000 to 200,000 clones, 70% to 90% occurring once; the ten biggest clones make up 2.9%. This sample was taken from a study of blood T cell repertoires in COVID-19. Study information: Researchers got acute and convalescent COVID-19 samples from the United States, Italy and Spain. Sources were T cells, B-cell-depleted T cells, or PBMCs; the material itself was cDNA or gDNA.

V lost 5 bases to trimming and J lost 5 bases, with 15 bases between them. Germline V gene sequence: CDR1 SGHAT, CDR2 FQNNGV. The CDR3 runs 14 residues. This chain links TRBV11-2 with TRBJ1-2; weak D call: TRBD1 (6 bases). The sample consisted of peripheral blood. The TCR comes from a woman in her twenties or thirties with active or convalescent COVID-19. CDR3 DNA sequence: TGTGCCAGCAGCCCCTATCCGACAGGTTATGGCTACACCTTC. Translated: CASSPYPTGYGYTF.